What follows is one TCR beta chain and its context. This sample stems from a study of OX40 agonist ivuxolimab in advanced cancers. Study context: Patients were dosed with the agonistic anti-OX40 (CD134) antibody ivuxolimab.

This CDR3 is built from 15 residues. The V segment lost 6 bases and the J segment 5 bases; nucleotides outside the gene matches: 12. Germline-derived CDR1 and CDR2 are SQVTM and ANQGSEA. Clones were sequenced by immunoSEQ multiplex PCR, and TCRdb holds only the in-frame ones, with some missing. Here the sample spans roughly 100,000 clones, around 85% being singletons. This rearrangement joins TRBV29-1 to TRBJ2-3; 9 bases match TRBD1. The clonotype was recovered from an adult with an advanced solid tumor such as melanoma, head and neck, liver or kidney cancer. Specimen: CD4+ or CD8+ T cells sorted from blood, collected in a trial of the OX40 agonist ivuxolimab. CDR3 coding DNA: TGCAGCGTCGGGACAGGGCAAAAACTATTAGATACGCAGTATTTT. Translating gives CSVGTGQKLLDTQYF.